Listed below are T cell receptor beta chains from one sample, sequenced in a study of technical replicates of blood from four donors. The assay was immunoSEQ multiplex PCR, and TCRdb's table has in-frame clones only and misses some. The table has roughly 48,000 clones, around 90% seen once. What was sequenced was PBMCs. The receptor set was obtained from a human donor in good health. Some clones in this sample may be carry-over from other donors' samples. CDR3s include the opening cysteine and the closing phenylalanine or tryptophan. D genes are given only for firm matches. Size is omitted from some rows. Given values are once, few, many or a class for expanded clones.

j_gene: TRBJ2-5; abundance: NA; v_gene: TRBV15; d_gene: NA; CDR3nt: TGTGCCACCAGCAGAGATCCCAGCGCTGGGGAGACCCAGTACTTC; CDR3aa: CATSRDPSAGETQYF
j_gene: TRBJ1-1; abundance: NA; v_gene: TRBV5-1; d_gene: NA; CDR3nt: TGCGCCAGCAGCCAACTGACAGGGAACACTGAAGCTTTCTTT; CDR3aa: CASSQLTGNTEAFF
j_gene: TRBJ2-1; abundance: NA; v_gene: TRBV6-5; d_gene: TRBD2; CDR3nt: TGTGCCAGCAGTTACCCAGGGCTAGCGGGAGGAAATGAGCAGTTCTTC; CDR3aa: CASSYPGLAGGNEQFF
j_gene: TRBJ2-1; abundance: NA; v_gene: TRBV29-1; d_gene: TRBD2; CDR3nt: TGCAGCGGTCGAACCGGGACTAGCGGAGGGAATGAGCAGTTCTTC; CDR3aa: CSGRTGTSGGNEQFF
j_gene: TRBJ2-3; abundance: NA; v_gene: TRBV7-2; d_gene: TRBD2; CDR3nt: TGTGCCAGCAGCCTAGCGGGAGTGACAGATACGCAGTATTTT; CDR3aa: CASSLAGVTDTQYF
j_gene: TRBJ2-7; abundance: NA; v_gene: TRBV18; d_gene: NA; CDR3nt: TGTGCCAGCTCACCACCCGGGGACTCCTACGAGCAGTACTTC; CDR3aa: CASSPPGDSYEQYF
j_gene: TRBJ2-5; abundance: NA; v_gene: TRBV6-5; d_gene: TRBD1; CDR3nt: TGTGCCAGCAGTTACGGGACAGGGCAAGGAGAGACCCAGTACTTC; CDR3aa: CASSYGTGQGETQYF
j_gene: TRBJ1-2; abundance: few; v_gene: TRBV30; d_gene: NA; CDR3nt: TGTGCCTGGAGTGTTGAAGGGAGGGATGGCTACACCTTC; CDR3aa: CAWSVEGRDGYTF
j_gene: TRBJ2-7; abundance: NA; v_gene: TRBV4-1; d_gene: NA; CDR3nt: TGCGCCAGCAGCCAGCCGGGAAGATACGAGCAGTACTTC; CDR3aa: CASSQPGRYEQYF
j_gene: TRBJ2-1; abundance: NA; v_gene: TRBV7-2; d_gene: NA; CDR3nt: TGTGCCAGCAGCCTTTCTAGCGACAGGGCGGCCAATGAGCAGTTCTTC; CDR3aa: CASSLSSDRAANEQFF
j_gene: TRBJ2-7; abundance: NA; v_gene: TRBV5-1; d_gene: TRBD2; CDR3nt: TGCGCCAGCAGCTTGGGACTAGCGGGGTCCGAGCAGTACTTC; CDR3aa: CASSLGLAGSEQYF
j_gene: TRBJ1-5; abundance: NA; v_gene: TRBV6-6; d_gene: NA; CDR3nt: TGTGCCAGCAGTTACAACGGGGAAAATCAGCCCCAGCATTTT; CDR3aa: CASSYNGENQPQHF
j_gene: TRBJ2-7; abundance: few; v_gene: TRBV5-4; d_gene: TRBD2; CDR3nt: TGTGCCAGCAGCTTGGGCGGGAGCAGCTCCTACGAGCAGTACTTC; CDR3aa: CASSLGGSSSYEQYF
j_gene: TRBJ2-3; abundance: NA; v_gene: TRBV4-1; d_gene: TRBD2; CDR3nt: TGCGCCAGCAGCCTTGTCGGGACTAGGGCACGAGATACGCAGTATTTT; CDR3aa: CASSLVGTRARDTQYF
j_gene: TRBJ2-1; abundance: NA; v_gene: TRBV4-3; d_gene: TRBD2; CDR3nt: TGCGCCAGCAGCCCGGGACTAGCGGTCAATGAGCAGTTCTTC; CDR3aa: CASSPGLAVNEQFF
j_gene: TRBJ2-7; abundance: NA; v_gene: TRBV21-1; d_gene: NA; CDR3nt: TGTGCCAGCAGCAACGGGACCTACGAGCAGTACTTC; CDR3aa: CASSNGTYEQYF
j_gene: TRBJ1-3; abundance: NA; v_gene: TRBV4-2; d_gene: NA; CDR3nt: TGTGCCAGCAGCTCTAGCCTACAGGGAACTGGAAACACCATATATTTT; CDR3aa: CASSSSLQGTGNTIYF
j_gene: TRBJ2-7; abundance: few; v_gene: TRBV4-1; d_gene: TRBD2; CDR3nt: TGCGCCAGCAGCCAAGATCTTTTCGGGCTAGCGGGGGGCTACGAGCAGTACTTC; CDR3aa: CASSQDLFGLAGGYEQYF
j_gene: TRBJ1-1; abundance: NA; v_gene: TRBV7-9; d_gene: NA; CDR3nt: TGTGCCAGCAGCTTATTACAGGGTCACACTGAAGCTTTCTTT; CDR3aa: CASSLLQGHTEAFF
j_gene: TRBJ1-5; abundance: NA; v_gene: TRBV7-9; d_gene: NA; CDR3nt: TGTGCCAGCAGCACCGGGAGTTTCGGTCAGCCCCAGCATTTT; CDR3aa: CASSTGSFGQPQHF
j_gene: TRBJ1-5; abundance: NA; v_gene: TRBV5-1; d_gene: NA; CDR3nt: TGCGCCAGCAGCTTGGGAGACAACAATCAGCCCCAGCATTTT; CDR3aa: CASSLGDNNQPQHF
j_gene: TRBJ1-3; abundance: NA; v_gene: TRBV6-6; d_gene: TRBD1; CDR3nt: TGTGCCAGCAGTTACTCTAGACAGGGCTCCGGAAACACCATATATTTT; CDR3aa: CASSYSRQGSGNTIYF
j_gene: TRBJ1-3; abundance: NA; v_gene: TRBV4-2; d_gene: NA; CDR3nt: TGTGCCAGCAGCCTACAAGGTACAGGTGGAAACACCATATATTTT; CDR3aa: CASSLQGTGGNTIYF
j_gene: TRBJ1-2; abundance: NA; v_gene: TRBV7-9; d_gene: TRBD1; CDR3nt: TGTGCCAGCAGAAGACAGGGGGCCAACTATGGCTACACCTTC; CDR3aa: CASRRQGANYGYTF
j_gene: TRBJ2-3; abundance: NA; v_gene: TRBV7-8; d_gene: NA; CDR3nt: TGTGCCAGCAGCCCCCCATGGAGACTAGGGGCAGATACGCAGTATTTT; CDR3aa: CASSPPWRLGADTQYF
j_gene: TRBJ2-1; abundance: NA; v_gene: TRBV7-2; d_gene: TRBD2; CDR3nt: TGTGCCAGCAGCGTGGGACTAGCTGGGCAGGATGAGCAGTTCTTC; CDR3aa: CASSVGLAGQDEQFF
j_gene: TRBJ2-1; abundance: NA; v_gene: TRBV7-8; d_gene: NA; CDR3nt: TGTGCCAGCAGCTTAGTTGAGCGGACGATTTACAATGAGCAGTTCTTC; CDR3aa: CASSLVERTIYNEQFF